This T cell receptor (beta chain) was recovered during a study of shared clonotypes between healthy human individuals. Assay: immunoSEQ multiplex PCR; the TCRdb copy retains only in-frame clones and omits some. The sample has more than 2,000,000 clones; 80% to 95% are singletons. This CDR3 has 14 residues. Germline assignment: CDR1 MNHNS and CDR2 SASEGT. Trimming pared 3 bases from V and 4 bases from J, leaving 12 bases between. This chain connects TRBV6-1 to TRBJ1-2; D remains ambiguous. The specimen sequenced was naive CD4+ T cells from PBMCs. Subset: CD45RA+ positively selected. The receptor's source is a man aged 18 to 29 in good health. Some clones in this sample may be carry-over from other donors' samples. The CDR3 DNA is TGTGCCAGCAGTGACGCGGCCGCGGGCTATGGCTACACCTTC. This translates into CASSDAAAGYGYTF.